What follows is one TCR beta chain and its context. The target of this receptor is not known. Base quality data are lacking; no much larger clone is found one base away. The CDR3 regions of human TCRbeta chains were analyzed by immunosequencing. As for how the authors treated the data: TCRs in the repertoires were compared against a reference library of SARS-CoV-2-specific TCRs that had been generated with the MIRA antigen-specificity platform. Breadth meant the fraction of unique TCRs that were SARS-CoV-2-associated, whereas depth meant the fraction of total T cells that were SARS-CoV-2-associated. Each spike-specific TCR was assigned to its reactive spike region and to a CD4 or CD8 class using the MIRA data. Log10-transformed breadth and depth values were compared by one-way ANOVA with Sidak's multiple comparisons tests. The table was pulled from immuneACCESS by TCRdb, which kept in-frame rearrangements only. Such tables lose some clones; where checked, under half of the loss comes from unresolved V genes, and the rest has no known cause. V and J calls and clone size are given by that table; D and trimming were obtained from the DNA. For this sample there are 70,000 to 90,000 clones; around 87% appear just once. Roughly 18% of the sample comes from the top ten.

This specimen belongs to a study of T cell responses to AZD1222 COVID-19 vaccine (TCRdb year 2021). Study-level background: TCR sequencing covered fewer than 250 trial participants: 207 given two doses of AZD1222 and approximately 26 given two doses of MenACWY control vaccine. Trial participants were enrolled into age subgroups of 18-55, 56-69 and 70-plus years, which contained around 140, 26 and 57 TCR-sequenced participants, respectively. General study outcomes and caveats: After two AZD1222 doses, both the breadth and the depth of spike-specific TCRs were significantly higher than at day 0 and than in MenACWY recipients. Epitopes outside the regions mutated in the B.1.351 and B.1.1.7 variants were reportedly recognized by nearly half of the unique spike-specific TCRs. In the small 56-69-year group, the increase in depth fell short of significance, most likely because of low power. Only 5 to 7 AZD1222 recipients were SARS-CoV-2 seropositive at baseline, limiting conclusions about previously exposed vaccinees. Because no day 14 peak-response samples were available, repertoires were characterized only after the peak T cell response. The whole spike protein was spanned by vaccine-associated CD4 TCRs, and dominant responses were seen in regions 160-218 and 743-854. Participants were mostly white British and included more females than males, and it was suggested by the authors that clonal diversity may have been underestimated.

The V end loses 10 bases and the J end loses 0 bases, and a stretch of 7 bases separates them. Via the germline V gene (reference sequence), CDR1 is LNHDA and CDR2 SQIVND. The CDR3 spans 11 residues, from the cysteine through the phenylalanine. Here the CDR3 DNA is all that survives: 33 bases in frame from base 1. This specimen's time point label, interpreted: about 28 days (+/-7) after the second vaccine dose. AZD1222 recipients whose second dose came at about 4 weeks and those whose second dose came at about 12 weeks were combined into one group, since spike-specific TCR depth and breadth did not differ between the two schedules. The vaccinee samples were drawn from two UK trials, COV001 and COV002, one of which was a single-blind randomized controlled phase 2/3 trial testing AZD1222 (ChAdOx1 nCoV-19) in healthy adults. For TCRbeta chain sequencing, PBMC samples were collected from trial participants at day 0 and at day 28 after the second dose.

The clonotype comes from an adult who received the AZD1222 COVID-19 vaccine. The sequence is built from TRBV19 and TRBJ2-7, with the identity of the D gene unclear. The sequencing here drew on peripheral blood, taken 28 days after the second AZD1222 dose. For the CDR3, the sequence is CATSFSYEQYF. The sequenced DNA is TGTGCCACCAGTTTCTCCTACGAGCAGTACTTC.